One sample yielded the 10 T cell receptor beta chains listed below, sequenced in a study of glioma-infiltrating T cells after dendritic cell vaccination. Data came from immunoSEQ multiplex PCR; TCRdb stores just in-frame clones and leaves some out. Here the sample spans roughly 52,000 clones, about 85% being singletons. Sequences were derived from blood, sampled before dendritic cell vaccination. Receptors originate from a human donor with glioblastoma.

This chain uses TRBV9 with TRBJ2-1; 10 bases match TRBD2. This CDR3 region has 17 residues. Germline loops: CDR1 SGDLS, CDR2 YYNGEE. Losses at the gene ends were 2 bases for V and 5 bases for J; bases not matched to a gene: 10. The CDR3 DNA is TGTGCCAGCAGCGTCGCTAGCGGGAGTAGTAATCACAATGAGCAGTTCTTC. Translated: CASSVASGSSNHNEQFF.

The V and J genes are TRBV14 and TRBJ2-3; 10 bases match TRBD2. Germline V gene lookup returns CDR1 SGHDN and CDR2 FVKESK. The ends lost 2 bases at V and 7 bases at J; junction bases unmatched: 21. The CDR3 is made up of 20 amino acids. The CDR3 reads CASSQLLVDRRTLAGHTQYF. The CDR3 DNA follows: TGTGCCAGCAGCCAACTTCTAGTAGACAGACGAACACTAGCGGGACATACGCAGTATTTT.

To note about this clone: The sample carries other DNA sequences with the same CDR3. The chain joins TRBV7-6 to TRBJ2-7, with 10 bases matching TRBD2. This CDR3 has 15 residues. The J segment lost 2 bases and the V segment lost 5 bases, leaving 6 bases of the junction unmatched. From germline, CDR1 is SGHVS and CDR2 FNYEAQ. Here the CDR3 reads CASSRTSGDPYEQYF. Here the CDR3 DNA reads TGTGCCAGCAGCCGTACTAGCGGGGACCCCTACGAGCAGTACTTC.

The sample holds a few counts of this clone. J is TRBJ1-2 and V is TRBV6-5, with 10 bases aligning to TRBD1. Per germline, CDR1 MNHEY and CDR2 SVGAGI. Unmatched junction bases numbered 7, after V lost 4 bases and J lost 5 bases. This CDR3 contains 15 residues. The CDR3, as DNA: TGTGCCAGCAGTTCAGACAGGGGGCGTGGATATGGCTACACCTTC. Translated: CASSSDRGRGYGYTF.

This clone was observed once. The chain employs TRBV19 and TRBJ2-6; D possibly corresponds to TRBD2 (5 bases). Germline V gene lookup returns CDR1 LNHDA and CDR2 SQIVND (reference sequence). The CDR3 is 16 amino acids. Trimming removed 1 base from V and 2 bases from J, with 9 bases in between. The CDR3 region is CASSIVAGAGANVLTF. The CDR3 DNA sequence: TGTGCCAGTAGTATAGTGGCCGGGGCTGGGGCCAACGTCCTGACTTTC. Looking up the rest from reference TRBV19 and TRBJ2-6 gives the full variable domain: DGGITQSPKYLFRKEGQNVTLSCEQNLNHDAMYWYRQDPGQGLRLIYYSQIVNDFQKGDIAEGYSVSREKKESFPLTVTSAQKNPTAFYLCASSIVAGAGANVLTFGAGSRLTVL.

The V and J genes are TRBV5-6 and TRBJ2-2; TRBD1 is a possible D gene (6 bases). This CDR3 region has 15 residues. In germline, CDR1 is SGHDT, CDR2 YYEEEE. The V end was cut by 4 bases, the J end by 0 bases, with 10 bases between. The CDR3, as DNA: TGTGCCAGCAGCATGACAGGCTCGAACACCGGGGAGCTGTTTTTT. It is translated as CASSMTGSNTGELFF.

The DNA of the CDR3 is TGTGCCAGTAGTATAGGGACAGCGAGCTCTGGAAACACCATATATTTT. This gives the protein CASSIGTASSGNTIYF. The rearrangement joins TRBV19 to TRBJ1-3; D perhaps matches TRBD1 (6 bases). Trimming took off 1 base at V and 0 bases at J, with 10 bases between the two ends. The CDR3 is 16 residues long. CDR1 is LNHDA, CDR2 SQIVND, per germline (reference sequence). The full variable domain, with the rest looked up from reference TRBV19 and TRBJ1-3, is DGGITQSPKYLFRKEGQNVTLSCEQNLNHDAMYWYRQDPGQGLRLIYYSQIVNDFQKGDIAEGYSVSREKKESFPLTVTSAQKNPTAFYLCASSIGTASSGNTIYFGEGSWLTVV.

The rearrangement joins TRBV6-1 to TRBJ1-5, with 8 positions matching TRBD1. With 5 bases clipped from V and 8 bases from J, the junction kept 5 bases outside the gene matches. Germline CDR1 and CDR2: MNHNS and SASEGT. The CDR3 length is 13 residues. CDR3 nucleotide sequence: TGTGCCAGCAGTCCCGACAGGGGTAAGCCCCAGCATTTT. Protein: CASSPDRGKPQHF.

The V and J genes are TRBV6-1 and TRBJ2-1, with D possibly being TRBD1 (5 bases). Germline V gene data show CDR1 as MNHNS and CDR2 as SASEGT. Between the trimmed V and J ends, which lost 0 bases and 0 bases, there was a span of 15 bases. The CDR3 is 18 amino acids. CDR3 in amino acids: CASSEAHGHLSSYNEQFF. CDR3 DNA sequence: TGTGCCAGCAGTGAAGCGCACGGACACCTCAGCTCCTACAATGAGCAGTTCTTC.

The gene calls are TRBV7-8 and TRBJ1-4; D is ambiguous. The V end lost 0 bases, the J end lost 11 bases, and 7 bases lay between the germline ends. The CDR3 runs 12 residues. Looked up from germline, CDR1 is SGHVS and CDR2 is FQNEAQ. The CDR3 nucleotides are TGTGCCAGCAGCTTAGCTTCGGGGAAACTGTTTTTT. Translation gives CASSLASGKLFF.